These 13 T cell receptor beta chains were sequenced from one sample in a study of blood T cells in healthy people across ages (dated by TCRdb to the mid-2010s). Library construction relied on 5' RACE. Sequencing was performed on an Illumina HiSeq 2500. A second PCR of about 6 to 12 cycles was run with a J-beta primer mix and a sample-barcoded 5' primer. TCRdb passed the public sequencing reads through fastp at Q25 and MiXCR, retaining productive beta sequences. Under each unique CDR3 protein, matching rows form one entry showing the most common genes and DNA. The sample profile shows approximately 800,000 distinct CDR3 sequences; about half of them were found once. The ten largest clonotypes hold 15% to 20% of the sample. Input material: blood. The receptors were gathered from a man older than 75 in good health.

The gene calls are TRBV29-1 and TRBJ2-5; no clear D gene. This CDR3 is 13 amino acids long. Trimming took off 3 bases at V and 3 bases at J, with 11 bases between the two ends. Germline V CDR1 and CDR2: SQVTM, ANQGSEA. CDR3 DNA: TGCAGCGTTGATCCCCTGAGCGAAGAGACCCAGTACTTC. Protein sequence: CSVDPLSEETQYF. Drawing the rest from reference TRBV29-1 and TRBJ2-5, the complete variable domain is SAVISQKPSRDICQRGTSLTIQCQVDSQVTMMFWYRQQPGQSLTLIATANQGSEATYESGFVIDKFPISRPNLTFSTLTVSNMSPEDSSIYLCSVDPLSEETQYFGPGTRLLVL.

The rearrangement uses TRBV7-2 and TRBJ2-1, with 10 bases identical to TRBD2. This CDR3 contains 20 residues. Germline trimming cut 1 base from V and 0 bases from J; bases unmatched to any gene: 12. Germline V gene data show CDR1 as SGHTA and CDR2 as FQGNSA. CDR3 nucleotides: TGTGCCAGCAGCTTAGGTCGGCTAGCGGGAGTATCCCTCTCCTACAATGAGCAGTTCTTC. It yields the protein CASSLGRLAGVSLSYNEQFF.

This chain links TRBV7-4 with TRBJ1-5; 9 bases line up with TRBD1. J lost 5 bases, V lost 1 base, and 12 bases had no gene match. The CDR3 has 18 residues. The germline V gene encodes CDR1 SGHVT and CDR2 SQSDAQ. The CDR3 DNA reads as TGTGCCAGCAGCTTAGGGGAAGACAGGGGGTCAATAGATCAGCCCCAGCATTTT. Its translation: CASSLGEDRGSIDQPQHF. Complete variable domain (other parts from reference TRBV7-4 and TRBJ1-5): GAGVSQSPRYKVAKRGRDVALRCDSISGHVTLYWYRQTLGQGSEVLTYSQSDAQRDKSGRPSGRFSAERPERSVSTLKIQRTEQGDSAVYLCASSLGEDRGSIDQPQHFGDGTRLSIL.

This clonotype was seen repeatedly, ten times or more. This chain links TRBV12-3 or TRBV12-4 with TRBJ2-1, with 8 bases fitting TRBD2. This CDR3 has 15 amino acids. Germline trimming cut 5 bases from V and 7 bases from J; bases unmatched to any gene: 10. The CDR3 spells CASSRVGGGINEQFF. CDR3 nucleotide sequence: TGTGCCAGCAGTCGCGTCGGGGGGGGGATTAATGAGCAGTTCTTC.

The chain uses TRBV29-1 and TRBJ2-2; D assignment may be TRBD1 or TRBD2 (5 bases each). Germline V gene data show CDR1 as SQVTM and CDR2 as ANQGSEA. V lost 6 bases and J lost 0, with 11 bases in between. The CDR3 sequence is 14 residues long. CDR3 coding DNA: TGCAGCGTGACCAGGGAGCCGAACACCGGGGAGCTGTTTTTT. This codes for CSVTREPNTGELFF.

A single count supports this clonotype. The rearrangement joins TRBV7-2 to TRBJ1-4; 7 bases agree with TRBD1. CDR1 and CDR2 (germline): SGHTA, FQGNSA. The J segment lost 8 bases and the V segment lost 3 bases, leaving 6 bases of the junction unmatched. This CDR3 has 14 amino acids. The CDR3: CASSLTGTQEKLFF. The CDR3 region has the DNA TGTGCCAGCAGCTTGACAGGGACCCAGGAAAAACTGTTTTTT.

V is TRBV7-2 and J is TRBJ2-7; D is unclear. The J call may be wrong; the DNA end is better matched by TRBJ2-5. Germline V lookup: CDR1 SGHTA, CDR2 FQGNSA. This CDR3 contains 14 residues. In DNA, the CDR3 is TGTGCCAGCAGCTTAGGGTCTAGGCAAGAGACCCAGTACTTC. Translating gives CASSLGSRQETQYF.

The V gene is TRBV20-1, the J gene TRBJ2-1; D is undetermined. Judging by the DNA end, TRBJ2-7 fits better; the J call may be wrong. Germline V gives CDR1 DFQATT, CDR2 SNEGSKA (reference sequence). The CDR3 sequence is 16 residues long. CDR3 nucleotides: TGCAGTGCTAGAGACCCGAGCGAGAGCTCCTACAATGAGCAGTACTTC. Its translation is CSARDPSESSYNEQYF.

The chain uses TRBV14 and TRBJ2-4; TRBD2 might be the D (6 bases). Germline loops: CDR1 SGHDN, CDR2 FVKESK. Trimming removed 1 base at V and 15 bases at J, with 16 bases between. The CDR3 totals 13 residues. The CDR3 loop is CASSQGFRRGTYF. DNA for the CDR3: TGTGCCAGCAGCCAAGGATTTAGGAGGGGCACGTACTTC. Full variable domain (rest looked up from reference TRBV14 and TRBJ2-4): EAGVTQFPSHSVIEKGQTVTLRCDPISGHDNLYWYRRVMGKEIKFLLHFVKESKQDESGMPNNRFLAERTGGTYSTLKVQPAELEDSGVYFCASSQGFRRGTYFGAGTRLSVL.

This clonotype was seen a handful of times. The chain employs TRBV6-2 or TRBV6-3 and TRBJ1-4; 8 nucleotides line up with TRBD1. Trimming removed 5 bases from V and 7 bases from J; junction bases left unmatched: 6. From germline, CDR1 is MNHEY and CDR2 SVGEGT. The CDR3 runs 14 residues. The CDR3 DNA sequence: TGTGCCAGCAGTGACAGGGGATTAGCTGAAAAACTGTTTTTT. Translating gives CASSDRGLAEKLFF.

Comments on this clonotype: A read error may produce the germline difference seen at one junction end. This chain connects TRBV20-1 to TRBJ2-5; D unclear. The J call may be wrong; the DNA end is better matched by TRBJ2-7. The CDR3 runs 11 residues. The V gene's germline CDR1 is DFQATT and CDR2 SNEGSKA (reference sequence). The chain's CDR3 is CSVRWLGEQYF. CDR3 sequence (DNA): TGCAGTGTTAGATGGTTGGGCGAGCAGTACTTC.

This chain joins TRBV11-2 and TRBJ2-3; 7 bases fit TRBD2. Germline V gene data show CDR1 as SGHAT and CDR2 as FQNNGV. V lost 5 bases, J lost 3 bases, and 5 bases stayed unmatched. This CDR3 region has 14 residues. In DNA form, the CDR3 reads TGTGCCAGCAGCCCAGAGCGGGGAACAGATACGCAGTATTTT. As protein: CASSPERGTDTQYF.

This chain joins TRBV7-9 and TRBJ2-7, with 9 nucleotides matching TRBD1. Trimming at V came to 5 bases and at J to 2 bases, leaving 13 bases not matched to a gene. The CDR3 has 17 residues. Germline CDR1 reads SEHNR; CDR2 reads FQNEAQ (reference sequence). CDR3 in DNA: TGTGCCAGCAGCCCAAAACTAGCCGGGACAGGGCCCTACGAGCAGTACTTC. This codes for CASSPKLAGTGPYEQYF.